The next 18 T cell receptor beta chains were all read from a single sample in a study of blood T cell repertoires in COVID-19. Assay: immunoSEQ multiplex PCR; the TCRdb copy retains only in-frame clones and omits some. The top ten clones hold 3.3% of a sample with just over 150,000 clones, about 85% of them seen once. Sequenced sample: peripheral blood. The receptor set was obtained from a human donor with acute or convalescent COVID-19. The donor label of this sample is uncertain.

The V call is TRBV24-1, the J call TRBJ2-7, with TRBD1 matching 9 bases. The germline V gene has CDR1 KGHDR and CDR2 SFDVKD. Trimming at V came to 6 bases and at J to 3 bases, leaving 2 bases not matched to a gene. The CDR3 runs 13 residues. CDR3 nucleotides: TGTGCCACCAGTAGGACAGGGGACTACGAGCAGTACTTC. This codes for CATSRTGDYEQYF.

V gene TRBV19 combines with J gene TRBJ1-5, with 7 bases matching TRBD1. Germline CDR1 is LNHDA and CDR2 is SQIVND (reference sequence). This CDR3 contains 16 residues. V trimming: 7 bases; J trimming: 0 bases; junction bases outside the gene matches: 9. The DNA for the CDR3 is TGTGCCAGTAAGTGGAGACAGGGCTATAGCAATCAGCCCCAGCATTTT. It specifies CASKWRQGYSNQPQHF. Filled out from reference TRBV19 and TRBJ1-5, the complete variable domain reads DGGITQSPKYLFRKEGQNVTLSCEQNLNHDAMYWYRQDPGQGLRLIYYSQIVNDFQKGDIAEGYSVSREKKESFPLTVTSAQKNPTAFYLCASKWRQGYSNQPQHFGDGTRLSIL.

This rearrangement joins TRBV19 to TRBJ2-3; 8 bases map to TRBD2. The germline CDR1 and CDR2 sequences are LNHDA and SQIVND (reference sequence). The CDR3 has 15 amino acids. V lost 3 bases and J lost 1; bases outside the gene matches: 3. CDR3 region: CASSMGAGGTDTQYF. The CDR3 DNA reads TGTGCCAGTAGTATGGGAGCGGGGGGCACAGATACGCAGTATTTT.

The J gene is TRBJ1-5, the V gene TRBV7-9; 7 nucleotides align to TRBD1. V lost 5 bases to trimming and J lost 4 bases; unmatched junction nucleotides: 8. There are 15 residues in the CDR3. CDR1 SEHNR and CDR2 FQNEAQ come from the germline V gene (reference sequence). CDR3 coding DNA: TGTGCCAGCAGCCTCACGACAGGGAGGAATCAGCCCCAGCATTTT. It translates to CASSLTTGRNQPQHF.

In DNA, the CDR3 is TGTGCCAGCAGCCTACGGAGCTCCTACGAGCAGTACTTC. Protein product: CASSLRSSYEQYF. V and J are TRBV3-1 (or the pseudogene TRBV3-2) and TRBJ2-7; D not resolved. V was pared by 4 bases and J by 0 bases, with 7 bases between. The CDR3 is 13 residues long. Germline V CDR1 and CDR2: LGHDT, YNNKEL (reference sequence).

This chain joins TRBV5-6 and TRBJ2-7; D is ambiguous. Per the germline V gene, CDR1 is SGHDT and CDR2 is YYEEEE. The V and J ends lost 2 bases and 0 bases respectively, with 9 bases between them. There are 14 residues in the CDR3. The CDR3 coding sequence is TGTGCCAGCAGCTTATCAGGCTACTCCTACGAGCAGTACTTC. As protein: CASSLSGYSYEQYF.

This rearrangement joins TRBV19 to TRBJ1-2; no definite D call. CDR1 and CDR2 from the germline V gene are LNHDA and SQIVND (reference sequence). The CDR3 loop spans 13 amino acids. V was clipped by 8 bases and J by 3 bases, with 13 bases between them. The CDR3 region has the DNA TGTGCCAGTGGCAGTGCTCCCTACTATGGCTACACCTTC. It encodes CASGSAPYYGYTF.

The chain couples TRBV4-2 to TRBJ1-5; D perhaps matches TRBD1 (6 bases). V dropped 1 base and J dropped 5 bases, with 6 bases sitting between them. Germline V gives CDR1 LGHNA, CDR2 YNFKEQ. This CDR3 spans 13 amino acids. The CDR3 is CASSQAGDQPQHF. In DNA, the CDR3 is TGTGCCAGCAGCCAAGCAGGGGATCAGCCCCAGCATTTT.

The rearrangement uses TRBV10-3 and TRBJ2-1, with 11 bases that match TRBD2. This CDR3 has 14 amino acids. With 6 bases clipped from V and 5 bases from J, the junction kept 3 bases outside the gene matches. The V gene's germline CDR1 is ENHRY and CDR2 SYGVKD. Here the CDR3 reads CAIRLTSGDNEQFF. The CDR3, as DNA: TGTGCCATCAGGTTGACTAGCGGGGACAATGAGCAGTTCTTC.

The sample holds one count of this clone. The CDR3 DNA sequence: TGTGCCAGCAGTGACCTGCGGCGGGGGGTGGTGCGGGATACGCAGTATTTT. This encodes CASSDLRRGVVRDTQYF. The V and J genes are TRBV25-1 and TRBJ2-3; 8 bases are shared with TRBD2. Germline V gene lookup returns CDR1 MGHDK and CDR2 SYGVNS. This CDR3 spans 17 amino acids. V lost 3 bases to trimming and J lost 6 bases; unmatched junction nucleotides: 14.

This rearrangement joins TRBV2 to TRBJ1-6; 9 nucleotides agree with TRBD1. Germline trimming cut 4 bases from V and 9 bases from J; bases unmatched to any gene: 4. Germline CDR1 SNHLY, CDR2 FYNNEI. The CDR3 runs 14 residues. CDR3 residues: CASSGGQGGSPLHF. The CDR3 DNA reads as TGTGCCAGCAGTGGGGGACAGGGCGGTTCACCCCTCCACTTT. The full variable domain, its missing parts supplied by reference TRBV2 and TRBJ1-6, is EPEVTQTPSHQVTQMGQEVILRCVPISNHLYFYWYRQILGQKVEFLVSFYNNEISEKSEIFDDQFSVERPDGSNFTLKIRSTKLEDSAMYFCASSGGQGGSPLHFGNGTRLTVT.

The chain links TRBV7-3 to TRBJ1-1; D is unclear. The CDR3 is 14 residues long. The germline CDR1 and CDR2 sequences are SGHTA and FQGTGA. V lost 3 bases and J lost 0, with 8 bases in between. The CDR3 coding sequence is TGTGCCAGCAGCTTGGGCCCTTTGAACACTGAAGCTTTCTTT. Translated, it gives CASSLGPLNTEAFF. The full variable domain, completed using reference TRBV7-3 and TRBJ1-1, is GAGVSQTPSNKVTEKGKYVELRCDPISGHTALYWYRQSLGQGPEFLIYFQGTGAADDSGLPNDRFFAVRPEGSVSTLKIQRTERGDSAVYLCASSLGPLNTEAFFGQGTRLTVV.

V usage is TRBV5-1 and J usage is TRBJ2-7, with a weak D call TRBD2 (6 bases). V was trimmed by 0 bases and J by 2 bases, leaving 12 bases between them. Germline V lookup: CDR1 SGHRS, CDR2 YFSETQ. CDR3 length equals 15 residues. CDR3 amino acids: CASSLAAGPPYEQYF. The CDR3, as DNA: TGCGCCAGCAGCTTGGCGGCGGGGCCCCCCTACGAGCAGTACTTC.

The chain carries TRBV29-1 and TRBJ2-4, with 10 bases aligning to TRBD1. The CDR3 spans 16 residues. Losses at the gene ends were 5 bases for V and 1 base for J; bases not matched to a gene: 8. The germline gives CDR1 SQVTM, CDR2 ANQGSEA. In nucleotides, the CDR3 is TGCAGCGTTCTCCGGGACAGGGGTTTGGCCAAAAACATTCAGTACTTC. This translates into CSVLRDRGLAKNIQYF. The entire variable domain, with the rest obtained from reference TRBV29-1 and TRBJ2-4, is as follows: SAVISQKPSRDICQRGTSLTIQCQVDSQVTMMFWYRQQPGQSLTLIATANQGSEATYESGFVIDKFPISRPNLTFSTLTVSNMSPEDSSIYLCSVLRDRGLAKNIQYFGAGTRLSVL.

The DNA for the CDR3 is TGTGCCAGCAGCCGAGGACAGGGGCCGCGAGAGACCCAGTACTTC. This sequence encodes CASSRGQGPRETQYF. The V and J genes are TRBV3-1 (or the pseudogene TRBV3-2) and TRBJ2-5; 9 bases agree with TRBD1. J gave up 4 bases and V 4 bases, and 7 bases lay outside the gene matches. The CDR3 runs 15 residues. Germline V gene lookup returns CDR1 LGHDT and CDR2 YNNKEL (reference sequence).

This sequence joins TRBV5-6 and TRBJ1-2; D not resolved. Germline lookup yields CDR1 SGHDT and CDR2 YYEEEE. CDR3 length: 13 amino acids. With 0 bases removed from V and 4 bases from J, the gap between germline ends came to 7 bases. CDR3 DNA sequence: TGTGCCAGCAGCTTGGGACATCGCTATGGCTACACCTTC. It specifies CASSLGHRYGYTF.

This sequence joins TRBV19 and TRBJ1-4; D may be TRBD1 (6 bases). The germline V gene encodes CDR1 LNHDA and CDR2 SQIVND (reference sequence). Trimming removed 5 bases at V and 0 bases at J, with 13 bases between. This CDR3 comprises 16 residues. The CDR3 DNA sequence: TGTGCCAGTAGTCTCACAGGGCTTGCAACTAATGAAAAACTGTTTTTT. Protein product: CASSLTGLATNEKLFF.

This clone was counted only a few times. V usage is TRBV28 and J usage is TRBJ1-2; possible D gene TRBD1, 6 bases. Trimming shortened V by 7 bases and J by 14 bases, and 29 bases separated the two germline ends. CDR1 and CDR2 from the germline V gene are MDHEN and SYDVKM. The CDR3 has 15 amino acids. The DNA of the CDR3 is TGTGCCAGCACACAGCGGGGGGCGGCCCTTTTAAAGGAGACCTTC. Its protein product is CASTQRGAALLKETF.